This T cell receptor beta chain originates from a study of blood T cell repertoires in COVID-19 (dated by TCRdb to about 2020). Looking at the study overall: Collaborator samples came from the United States, Italy and Spain and covered acute and convalescent phases of COVID-19. Samples came from the ongoing ImmuneRACE study (first 160 participants) plus 1,254 subjects from 6 global collaborators. HLA class I and class II types, where available, came from metadata supplied by the sample provider rather than from assay-based typing. The repertoires were released in a freely available public database intended as a resource for research on the immune response to SARS-CoV-2. The material from the prospective study consisted of cDNA or gDNA derived from T cells, B-cell-depleted T cells, or PBMCs. Sample metadata almost always included a de-identified subject ID, COVID-19 status, age in years and sex. Deeply sampled blood TCRbeta repertoires from subjects exposed to, actively infected with, or recovered from COVID-19 were included in the dataset. Points the paper makes about the study in general: The quantity of clinical and demographic metadata differed by source and by participant and was supplied without curation.

This clone was detected only a few times. Its antigen is unknown. Per-nucleotide qualities are absent, and no much larger clonotype sits a single base away. The immunoSEQ Assay, a bias-controlled multiplex PCR, was used to amplify TCRbeta CDR3 regions from genomic DNA. As for how the authors treated the data: The number of nucleated cells in each sample was estimated from the amplification of reference gene primers within the assay. To quantify the absolute abundance of each unique TCRbeta CDR3 rearrangement, sequence reads were collapsed and filtered. For each sample, productive Simpson clonality was calculated by taking the square root of Simpson's diversity index across productive rearrangements. Not all clones reach the TCRdb copy of this immuneACCESS table, which keeps in-frame sequences only. Checked studies attribute under half of the gap to unresolved V genes and leave the rest unexplained. Clone size and the V and J calls come from that table; the DNA yielded D and trimming. The table for this sample lists 95,000 to 120,000 clones; approximately 85% of them were counted only once. About 2.2% of the sample belongs to the ten largest clones.

V gives up 5 bases and J gives up 9 bases, and the segment between their germline ends measures 12 bases. Including the terminal cysteine and phenylalanine, the CDR3 comprises 13 residues. Only the CDR3 part of the read is kept: 39 bases, read in frame from the first base. The germline V gene (reference sequence) yields SGHKS for CDR1 and YYEKEE for CDR2. The collaborating institutions used their own protocols to collect whole blood in K2EDTA tubes. For TCRbeta analysis, collaborator samples were shipped as frozen whole blood, as isolated PBMCs, or as DNA extracted from either sample type. This clonotype was sampled from a human donor in a cohort sampled during active COVID-19. In this chain, TRBV5-5 is recombined with TRBJ1-6, with the D segment identity uncertain. Sequencing input: peripheral blood. DNA sequence: TGTGCCAGCAGAAGGCAGGATGGTTCACCCCTCCACTTT. It translates as CASRRQDGSPLHF.